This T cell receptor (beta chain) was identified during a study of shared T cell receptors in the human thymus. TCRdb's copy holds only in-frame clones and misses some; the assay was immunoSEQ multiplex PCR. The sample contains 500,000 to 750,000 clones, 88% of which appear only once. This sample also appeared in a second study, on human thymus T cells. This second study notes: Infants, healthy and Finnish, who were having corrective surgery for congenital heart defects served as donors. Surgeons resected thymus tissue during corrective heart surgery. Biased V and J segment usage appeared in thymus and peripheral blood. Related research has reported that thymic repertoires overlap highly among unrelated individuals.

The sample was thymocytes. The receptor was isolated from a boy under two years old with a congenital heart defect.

For the CDR3, the DNA is TGTGCCAGCTCACCACGAGAAGCGGAGCAATACTACAATGAGCAGTTCTTC. Translation: CASSPREAEQYYNEQFF. V is TRBV18 and J is TRBJ2-1, with TRBD2 as a possible D gene (5 bases). This CDR3 comprises 17 residues. The ends were cut back, 1 base at V and 3 bases at J, with 16 bases in the middle. Germline CDR1 and CDR2: KGHSH and LQKENI. Using reference TRBV18 and TRBJ2-1 for the parts outside the CDR3, the full variable domain is NAGVMQNPRHLVRRRGQEARLRCSPMKGHSHVYWYRQLPEEGLKFMVYLQKENIIDESGMPKERFSAEFPKEGPSILRIQQVVRGDSAAYFCASSPREAEQYYNEQFFGPGTRLTVL.